One and the same sample provided the 24 T cell receptor beta chains below, sequenced in a study of cytomegalovirus exposure and HLA in healthy donors. The PCR had 60 Vbeta and 13 Jbeta primers. This table comes from immunoSEQ multiplex PCR, and its TCRdb copy is limited to in-frame clones, with some not included. This sample has around 200,000 clones, with 82% found just once. Sequences were obtained from PBMCs. The receptors originated from a man aged 35 to 55 in good health and CMV-seropositive.

This clone was found once. V gene TRBV5-1 combines with J gene TRBJ1-2; 11 bases match TRBD1. The V segment lost 4 bases and the J segment 3 bases; nucleotides outside the gene matches: 2. CDR1 and CDR2 from the germline V gene are SGHRS and YFSETQ. This CDR3 has 14 residues. CDR3 protein: CASSEGQGDYGYTF. The CDR3 DNA reads as TGCGCCAGCAGCGAGGGACAGGGGGACTATGGCTACACCTTC. The full variable domain, its missing parts supplied by reference TRBV5-1 and TRBJ1-2, is KAGVTQTPRYLIKTRGQQVTLSCSPISGHRSVSWYQQTPGQGLQFLFEYFSETQRNKGNFPGRFSGRQFSNSRSEMNVSTLELGDSALYLCASSEGQGDYGYTFGSGTRLTVV.

The V and J genes are TRBV11-3 and TRBJ2-3, with TRBD2 identical over 7 bases. V was clipped by 5 bases and J by 2 bases; unmatched bases: 4. Germline V gene data show CDR1 as SGHNT and CDR2 as YENEEA. The CDR3 is 14 residues long. CDR3 sequence (DNA): TGTGCCAGCAGCCAGCGGGGACTCACAGATACGCAGTATTTT. As protein: CASSQRGLTDTQYF. Together with reference TRBV11-3 and TRBJ2-3, the CDR3 gives the full variable domain: EAGVVQSPRYKIIEKKQPVAFWCNPISGHNTLYWYLQNLGQGPELLIRYENEEAVDDSQLPKDRFSAERLKGVDSTLKIQPAELGDSAVYLCASSQRGLTDTQYFGPGTRLTVL.

The chain recombines TRBV18 with TRBJ2-7; 7 bases match TRBD1. The CDR3 length is 14 residues. Trimming cost V 4 bases and J 4 bases; bases outside gene matches: 7. CDR1 is KGHSH and CDR2 is LQKENI in the germline V gene. For the CDR3, the DNA is TGTGCCAGCTCACAAGACAGGGCATATTACGAGCAGTACTTC. Amino acids: CASSQDRAYYEQYF.

This chain links TRBV6-1 with TRBJ1-2; D is unresolved. Germline loops: CDR1 MNHNS, CDR2 SASEGT. V was pared by 3 bases and J by 4 bases, with 12 bases between. CDR3 length equals 14 residues. CDR3 region: CASSERYPGYGYTF. The CDR3 bases are TGTGCCAGCAGTGAGAGGTACCCTGGCTATGGCTACACCTTC.

J is TRBJ1-1 and V is TRBV29-1, with 9 positions matching TRBD1. Per the germline V gene, CDR1 is SQVTM and CDR2 is ANQGSEA. The ends lost 3 bases at V and 4 bases at J; junction bases unmatched: 3. This CDR3 spans 13 amino acids. CDR3 region: CSVDMDRGTEAFF. In DNA, the CDR3 is TGCAGCGTTGATATGGACAGGGGCACTGAAGCTTTCTTT.

Note on this clone: The identical CDR3 is also encoded by other nucleotide sequences in the sample. The chain joins TRBV5-1 to TRBJ2-5; possibly TRBD1 for D (5 bases). The CDR3 extends over 13 amino acids. Germline CDR1 reads SGHRS; CDR2 reads YFSETQ. The V end lost 4 bases, the J end lost 3 bases, and 10 bases lay between the germline ends. Written as DNA, the CDR3 is TGCGCCAGCAGCACCCTGACAGAAGAGACCCAGTACTTC. It specifies CASSTLTEETQYF. The whole variable domain, remainder taken from reference TRBV5-1 and TRBJ2-5, is KAGVTQTPRYLIKTRGQQVTLSCSPISGHRSVSWYQQTPGQGLQFLFEYFSETQRNKGNFPGRFSGRQFSNSRSEMNVSTLELGDSALYLCASSTLTEETQYFGPGTRLLVL.

The V call is TRBV19, the J call TRBJ1-1; the match to TRBD1 covers 9 bases. The CDR3 extends over 14 amino acids. Losses at the gene ends were 1 base for V and 3 bases for J; bases not matched to a gene: 0. Per germline, CDR1 LNHDA and CDR2 SQIVND (reference sequence). CDR3 coding DNA: TGTGCCAGTAGTATAGGGACAGGGGACACTGAAGCTTTCTTT. Protein: CASSIGTGDTEAFF.

The V gene is TRBV6-5, the J gene TRBJ2-3; 7 bases fit TRBD1. Germline V gene data show CDR1 as MNHEY and CDR2 as SVGAGI. The length of the CDR3 is 15 residues. With V trimmed by 5 bases and J by 0 bases, 5 bases remained unmatched. The CDR3, as DNA: TGTGCCAGCAGTCCGACAGGGCCTAGCACAGATACGCAGTATTTT. Translated, it gives CASSPTGPSTDTQYF.

V is TRBV4-1 and J is TRBJ2-5; TRBD2 is a possible D gene (6 bases). Trimming took 4 bases from V and 3 from J, leaving 18 bases between them. The CDR3 contains 16 residues. Germline CDR1 is MGHRA and CDR2 is YSYEKL. The CDR3 spells CASSLAYGTREETQYF. The CDR3 DNA follows: TGCGCCAGCAGCCTTGCATACGGGACTCGAGAAGAGACCCAGTACTTC.

This clone was counted a single time. The V call is TRBV29-1, the J call TRBJ2-3, with TRBD2 matching over 10 bases. Germline CDR1 SQVTM, CDR2 ANQGSEA. The CDR3 has 14 residues. V gave up 6 bases and J gave up 3 bases; unmatched junction bases: 6. In nucleotides, the CDR3 is TGCAGCGTAACTAGCGGGGTGGCAACAGATACGCAGTATTTT. Protein: CSVTSGVATDTQYF.

This clone was recorded once. The rearrangement joins TRBV19 to TRBJ1-2; 7 nucleotides align to TRBD1. Germline V gene data show CDR1 as LNHDA and CDR2 as SQIVND (reference sequence). CDR3 size: 13 residues. V was clipped by 3 bases and J by 5 bases; unmatched bases: 3. CDR3 sequence (DNA): TGTGCCAGTAGTATCGACAGGGTGTATGGCTACACCTTC. This gives the protein CASSIDRVYGYTF. The whole variable domain, remainder taken from reference TRBV19 and TRBJ1-2, is DGGITQSPKYLFRKEGQNVTLSCEQNLNHDAMYWYRQDPGQGLRLIYYSQIVNDFQKGDIAEGYSVSREKKESFPLTVTSAQKNPTAFYLCASSIDRVYGYTFGSGTRLTVV.

Concerning this clone: Sequence at one end of the junction differs from germline and may be a read error. The chain employs TRBV7-7 and TRBJ1-4; 8 bases line up with TRBD1. Germline-derived CDR1 and CDR2 are SSHAT and FNYEAQ (reference sequence). This CDR3 contains 13 residues. Here the CDR3 DNA reads TGTGCTAGCAGCCAGGGGGCCTATGAAAAACTGTTTTTT. Translating gives CASSQGAYEKLFF.

This clone was seen just once. The CDR3 coding sequence is TGCGCCAGCAGCTTGGCCAGGACTAGCGGGAGCGAGGGCACAGATACGCAGTATTTT. Residues: CASSLARTSGSEGTDTQYF. The rearrangement uses TRBV5-1 and TRBJ2-3; TRBD2 matches at 13 bases. After removal of 0 bases from V and 1 base from J, the junction contained 8 bases not matched to a gene. CDR1 and CDR2 from the germline V gene are SGHRS and YFSETQ. The CDR3 loop spans 19 amino acids.

The chain combines TRBV7-2 with TRBJ2-4; 12 bases are shared with TRBD2. Trimming at V came to 1 base and at J to 8 bases, leaving 9 bases not matched to a gene. The CDR3 loop spans 17 amino acids. CDR1 and CDR2 from the germline V gene are SGHTA and FQGNSA. The CDR3 is CASSLGRLAGAGDIQYF. The CDR3 DNA follows: TGTGCCAGCAGCTTAGGAAGACTAGCGGGAGCGGGAGACATTCAGTACTTC.

A remark on this clone: This same CDR3 is encoded by further DNA sequences in the sample. V is TRBV30 and J is TRBJ1-1, with unresolved D. This CDR3 comprises 14 residues. The germline V gene has CDR1 GTSNPN and CDR2 SVGIG (reference sequence). V was cut by 0 bases and J by 1 base, with 9 bases left in between. The CDR3 DNA sequence: TGTGCCTGGAGTGTACTGGGAGGGAACACTGAAGCTTTCTTT. Protein sequence: CAWSVLGGNTEAFF.

This chain connects TRBV10-1 to TRBJ2-1; TRBD2 aligns across 8 bases. CDR3 length: 15 amino acids. Germline CDR1 WNHNN, CDR2 SYGVQD (reference sequence). Trimming cost V 5 bases and J 2 bases; bases outside gene matches: 5. CDR3: CASSPLRGAYNEQFF. As DNA, the CDR3 is TGCGCCAGCAGTCCGTTGCGGGGGGCCTACAATGAGCAGTTCTTC.

The chain links TRBV5-1 to TRBJ1-3, with TRBD1 matching 9 bases. J lost 8 bases, V lost 6 bases, and 6 bases had no gene match. This CDR3 comprises 13 residues. CDR1 is SGHRS and CDR2 is YFSETQ in the germline V gene. CDR3 protein: CASTLGQGHTIYF. In DNA form, the CDR3 reads TGCGCCAGCACGCTGGGACAGGGCCACACCATATATTTT.

J is TRBJ1-4 and V is TRBV30; 7 nucleotides align to TRBD1. Germline CDR1 reads GTSNPN; CDR2 reads SVGIG (reference sequence). V shed 2 bases, J shed 0 bases, and the junction held 12 bases outside the gene matches. This CDR3 region has 18 residues. DNA for the CDR3: TGTGCCTGGAGTCCCCTGACAGGGAACATAGCAACTAATGAAAAACTGTTTTTT. This sequence encodes CAWSPLTGNIATNEKLFF.

This clone was recorded a few times. The chain employs TRBV18 and TRBJ1-5; TRBD1 aligns across 9 bases. After removal of 5 bases from V and 7 bases from J, the junction contained 6 bases not matched to a gene. This CDR3 is built from 14 residues. Germline V lookup: CDR1 KGHSH, CDR2 LQKENI. This chain's CDR3 is CASSSADRGQPQHF. CDR3 bases: TGTGCCAGCTCATCAGCGGACAGGGGACAGCCCCAGCATTTT.

The chain uses TRBV11-1 and TRBJ1-1; TRBD1 aligns across 9 bases. The CDR3 runs to 15 residues. With 5 bases clipped from V and 1 base from J, the junction kept 5 bases outside the gene matches. Germline values: CDR1 SGHAT, CDR2 FQDESV (reference sequence). The CDR3 DNA is TGTGCCAGCAGCCCCGGGACAGGGAGGAACACTGAAGCTTTCTTT. It translates to CASSPGTGRNTEAFF.

V gene TRBV19 combines with J gene TRBJ2-2; 11 bases line up with TRBD1. Germline loops: CDR1 LNHDA, CDR2 SQIVND (reference sequence). Trimming took 8 bases from V and 7 from J; bases not matched to a gene: 3. The CDR3 is 13 residues long. Here the CDR3 reads CASRDRGIGELFF. The CDR3 DNA sequence: TGTGCCAGTCGGGACAGGGGGATCGGGGAGCTGTTTTTT.

This sequence joins TRBV7-8 and TRBJ1-2; no clear D. In germline, CDR1 is SGHVS, CDR2 FQNEAQ. The V end was cut by 2 bases, the J end by 8 bases, with 9 bases between. There are 12 residues in the CDR3. The DNA for the CDR3 is TGTGCCAGCAGCTTATATGGAGGGGGCTACACCTTC. Translated, it gives CASSLYGGGYTF.

V gene TRBV5-1 combines with J gene TRBJ1-2, with TRBD1 identical over 10 bases. V lost 4 bases and J lost 8; bases outside the gene matches: 8. This CDR3 contains 14 residues. The germline CDR1 and CDR2 sequences are SGHRS and YFSETQ. The CDR3 DNA is TGCGCCAGCAGCCCGGGACAGGGGAAGGTCGGCTACACCTTC. Its translation: CASSPGQGKVGYTF.

The chain uses TRBV10-3 and TRBJ2-7; 7 bases match TRBD1. Germline-derived CDR1 and CDR2 are ENHRY and SYGVKD. This CDR3 is built from 14 residues. Unmatched junction bases numbered 5, after V lost 0 bases and J lost 6 bases. CDR3: CAISESQGDGEQYV. CDR3 nucleotides: TGTGCCATCAGTGAGTCGCAGGGGGACGGCGAGCAGTACGTC.